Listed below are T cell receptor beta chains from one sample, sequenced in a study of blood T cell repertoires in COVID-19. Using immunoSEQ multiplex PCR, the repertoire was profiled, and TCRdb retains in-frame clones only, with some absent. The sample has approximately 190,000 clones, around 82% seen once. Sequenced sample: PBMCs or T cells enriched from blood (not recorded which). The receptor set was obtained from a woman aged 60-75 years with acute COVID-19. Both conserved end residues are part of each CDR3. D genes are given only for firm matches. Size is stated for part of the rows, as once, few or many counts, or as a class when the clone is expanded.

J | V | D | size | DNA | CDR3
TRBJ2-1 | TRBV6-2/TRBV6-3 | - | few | TGTGCCAGCAGTGAGTATGATGAGCAGTTCTTC | CASSEYDEQFF
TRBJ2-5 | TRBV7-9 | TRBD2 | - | TGTGCCAGCAGCCGGAAGACTAGCGGGAGGGGGCAAGAGACCCAGTACTTC | CASSRKTSGRGQETQYF
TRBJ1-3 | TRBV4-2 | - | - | TGTGCCAGCAGCCCCGGGTCTGGAAACACCATATATTTT | CASSPGSGNTIYF
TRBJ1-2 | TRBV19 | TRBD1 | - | TGTGCCAGTAGGCTACCGGGACAGAGTTATGGCTACACCTTC | CASRLPGQSYGYTF
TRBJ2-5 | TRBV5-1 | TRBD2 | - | TGCGCCAGCAGCTCCTGGACTAGCGGGGCCCCAGTGGAGACCCAGTACTTC | CASSSWTSGAPVETQYF
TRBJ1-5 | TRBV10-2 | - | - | TGCGCCAGCTCTTTGAACGAGGGTCAGCCCCAGCATTTT | CASSLNEGQPQHF
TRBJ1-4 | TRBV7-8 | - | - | TGTGCCAGCAGCTTAAGCCGGACTAATGAAAAACTGTTTTTT | CASSLSRTNEKLFF
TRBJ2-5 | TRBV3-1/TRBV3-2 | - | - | TGTGCCAGCAGCCAAGCGGCCGGGACAACAGAGACCCAGTACTTC | CASSQAAGTTETQYF
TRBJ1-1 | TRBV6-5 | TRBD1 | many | TGTGCCAGCAGGGGGACAGGGGGTTCGGAAGCTTTCTTT | CASRGTGGSEAFF
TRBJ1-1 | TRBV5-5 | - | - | TGTGCCAGCAGCCCCGGCGGGGGGACTGAAGCTTTCTTT | CASSPGGGTEAFF